This TCR beta chain appears in the sequencing data of a study of blood T cell repertoires in COVID-19 (TCRdb year 2020). With regard to the full study: The collaborator samples originated in the United States, Italy and Spain and spanned the acute and convalescent phases of COVID-19. Where available, HLA class I and class II types were taken from metadata supplied by the sample provider and were not determined by assay-based typing. Nearly every sample came with metadata listing a de-identified subject ID, COVID-19 status, age in years and sex. The repertoires were made available in a free public database intended to serve as a resource for research on the immune response to SARS-CoV-2. The dataset comprised deeply sampled blood TCRbeta repertoires from subjects exposed to, actively infected with, or recovered from COVID-19. Samples came from the ongoing ImmuneRACE study (first 160 participants) plus 1,254 subjects from 6 global collaborators. The material from the prospective study consisted of cDNA or gDNA derived from T cells, B-cell-depleted T cells, or PBMCs. General study outcomes and caveats: How much clinical and demographic metadata was included differed by source and by participant, and the metadata was provided uncurated.

TCRbeta CDR3 regions were amplified from genomic DNA by means of the immunoSEQ Assay, a bias-controlled multiplex PCR. The original methods were these. Nucleated cell counts per sample were estimated from amplification of reference gene primers within the assay. To quantify the absolute abundance of each unique TCRbeta CDR3 rearrangement, sequence reads were collapsed and filtered. Productive Simpson clonality was computed per sample as the square root of Simpson's diversity index over productive rearrangements. This is the immuneACCESS table as TCRdb keeps it, with only in-frame sequences that have V and J called. A part of the clones is gone; compared with another copy, unresolved V genes explain less than half, and the rest is unexplained. V and J calls and clone size are given by that table; D and trimming were obtained from the DNA. The sample table records about 150,000 clones; more than 75% of these occur just once. The ten largest clones capture 4.2% of the sample.

Details on this clone: This clone's antigen is unknown. The record has no base qualities; no much larger clone is one base away.

Between the V and J ends, shortened by 5 bases and 4 bases respectively, the junction contains 9 bases. The cysteine opens and the phenylalanine closes a CDR3 of 12 amino acids. The CDR3 DNA has 36 bases and is translated from base 1. Collaborating institutions collected whole blood in K2EDTA tubes following their own protocols. Collaborator samples were shipped for TCRbeta analysis as frozen whole blood, isolated PBMCs, or DNA extracted from either sample type. This receptor chain uses TRBV12-3 or TRBV12-4 and TRBJ2-7; TRBD1 could be the D gene, as 5 bases match. This TCR came from a man aged 55-75 years with acute or convalescent COVID-19. What was sequenced was peripheral blood. CDR3 region: CASSIAGYEQYF. The DNA sequence reads TGTGCCAGCAGTATCGCAGGGTACGAGCAGTACTTC.